The 15 T cell receptor beta chains below were found in one sample sequenced in a study of neurological immune-mediated disorders. TCRdb called the 5' RACE reads again in MiXCR, with one record for every CDR3 protein. The repertoire holds tens of thousands of distinct CDR3 sequences, with around 14% as singletons. Material: PBMCs. These receptors were collected from a woman aged 45-65 years with HTLV-1-associated myelopathy (HAM/TSP).

A word on this clonotype: A junction boundary mismatches the germline segment, possibly from a read error. V and J are TRBV5-6 and TRBJ1-1; D uncertain. The CDR3 sequence is 14 residues long. CDR1 is SGHDT, CDR2 YYEEEE, per germline. CDR3 coding DNA: TGTGCCAGCAGCTTCCCATGGGTGAACACGGAAGCTTTCTTT. This codes for CASSFPWVNTEAFF.

At least ten counts were recorded for this clonotype. The chain couples TRBV5-1 to TRBJ2-1, with D maybe TRBD2 (5 bases). CDR3 length equals 15 residues. The V gene's germline CDR1 is SGHRS and CDR2 YFSETQ. Deletions cut 2 bases from V and 0 bases from J, with 9 bases between. This CDR3 reads CASSFSASSYNEQFF. CDR3 coding DNA: TGCGCCAGCAGCTTTAGCGCCAGCTCCTACAATGAGCAGTTCTTC.

This clonotype came up many times. This chain uses TRBV6-6 with TRBJ1-4; TRBD1 matches at 8 bases. Germline-derived CDR1 and CDR2 are MNHNY and SVGAGI (reference sequence). J lost 8 bases, V lost 5 bases, and 7 bases had no gene match. The CDR3 length is 14 residues. CDR3 region: CASSPTGVNEKLFF. The CDR3 DNA reads TGTGCCAGCAGTCCGACAGGGGTGAACGAAAAACTGTTTTTT.

This clonotype appeared a few times. This chain joins TRBV14 and TRBJ2-2; D is unclear. The CDR3 is 15 residues long. Per germline, CDR1 SGHDN and CDR2 FVKESK. Trimming left V 1 base short and J 5 bases short, with 11 bases between. The CDR3 is CASSQARIGTGELFF. The DNA of the CDR3 is TGTGCCAGCAGCCAAGCTCGAATTGGGACCGGGGAGCTGTTTTTT.

In this sample, this clonotype turned up many times. The chain is built from TRBV18 and TRBJ1-1; TRBD1 agrees at 8 bases. The CDR3 contains 15 residues. Germline V lookup: CDR1 KGHSH, CDR2 LQKENI. The trim removed 5 bases at V and 5 bases at J, leaving 10 bases unmatched. CDR3 coding DNA: TGTGCCAGCTCATCATCGGACAGGGCCGGAACTGAAGCTTTCTTT. It specifies CASSSSDRAGTEAFF.

This clonotype appeared many times. The chain is built from TRBV5-1 and TRBJ2-3, with D perhaps TRBD1 (6 bases). V was shortened by 6 bases and J by 5 bases, with 16 bases between the two germline ends. Germline lookup yields CDR1 SGHRS and CDR2 YFSETQ. CDR3 length: 14 amino acids. CDR3 sequence (DNA): TGCGCCAGCACGGTGGGGGCGCCAGGAGATACGCAGTATTTT. Its protein product is CASTVGAPGDTQYF.

This clonotype occurred many times. The rearrangement joins TRBV11-3 to TRBJ2-2, with D perhaps TRBD1 or TRBD2 (6 bases each). Germline CDR1 reads SGHNT; CDR2 reads YENEEA. V lost 5 bases and J 6 bases, leaving 10 bases between the germline ends. This CDR3 spans 13 amino acids. The CDR3 region is CASSTGAAGELFF. CDR3 DNA sequence: TGTGCCAGCAGCACGGGGGCCGCCGGGGAGCTGTTTTTT.

This clonotype was counted many times. This chain joins TRBV7-8 and TRBJ1-2, with 8 bases fitting TRBD1. CDR1 and CDR2 from the germline V gene are SGHVS and FQNEAQ. After removal of 5 bases from V and 6 bases from J, the junction contained 8 bases not matched to a gene. The length of the CDR3 is 14 residues. The CDR3, as DNA: TGTGCCAGCAGCCGAACCGGGACAGGAGATGGCTACACCTTC. Translated: CASSRTGTGDGYTF.

This chain connects TRBV6-1 to TRBJ2-1; no clear D. In germline, CDR1 is MNHNS, CDR2 SASEGT. V was shortened by 2 bases and J by 9 bases, with 17 bases between the two germline ends. This CDR3 has 15 residues. The CDR3 protein is CASSEFSRAPGEQFF. The DNA for the CDR3 is TGTGCCAGCAGTGAATTTTCTAGGGCTCCGGGTGAGCAGTTCTTC.

This clonotype was seen many times. The gene calls are TRBV5-5 and TRBJ2-3; TRBD2 matches at 10 bases. Trimming removed 1 base from V and 2 bases from J; junction bases left unmatched: 4. Germline loops: CDR1 SGHKS, CDR2 YYEKEE (reference sequence). The CDR3 covers 16 residues. The CDR3 loop reads CASSLISGGITDTQYF. CDR3 in DNA: TGTGCCAGCAGCTTGATTAGCGGGGGGATCACAGATACGCAGTATTTT. Full variable domain (missing parts from reference TRBV5-5 and TRBJ2-3): DAGVTQSPTHLIKTRGQQVTLRCSPISGHKSVSWYQQVLGQGPQFIFQYYEKEERGRGNFPDRFSARQFPNYSSELNVNALLLGDSALYLCASSLISGGITDTQYFGPGTRLTVL.

This clonotype was detected ten times or more. The chain has TRBV20-1 and TRBJ1-6, with no clear D. Germline CDR1 DFQATT, CDR2 SNEGSKA (reference sequence). V lost 0 bases, J lost 5 bases, and 14 bases lay in between. The CDR3 has 16 residues. CDR3 nucleotide sequence: TGCAGTGCTAGAGAAGAGGGCGAAATTGATAATTCACCCCTCCACTTT. Amino acid sequence: CSAREEGEIDNSPLHF.

Ten or more counts support this clonotype. Here the CDR3 DNA reads TGTGCCAGCAGTACCGGGACAGGGTCGACCGGGGAGCTGTTTTTT. Translating gives CASSTGTGSTGELFF. The chain employs TRBV12-3 or TRBV12-4 and TRBJ2-2; 9 bases align to TRBD1. Losses at the gene ends were 5 bases for V and 5 bases for J; bases not matched to a gene: 6. This CDR3 has 15 residues.

By share, this clonotype counts as medium-sized. J is TRBJ1-2 and V is TRBV5-1; weak D call: TRBD1 (5 bases). The germline V gene has CDR1 SGHRS and CDR2 YFSETQ. The CDR3 contains 14 residues. V was clipped by 5 bases and J by 5 bases, with 16 bases between them. CDR3 amino acids: CASSPDGTGYGYTF. CDR3 sequence (DNA): TGCGCCAGCAGTCCCGACGGGACGGGATATGGCTACACCTTC.

The chain uses TRBV15 and TRBJ2-1; TRBD1 matches 8 bases. Trimming took 5 bases from V and 6 from J; bases not matched to a gene: 15. CDR3 size: 17 residues. Germline V gene sequence: CDR1 LNHNV, CDR2 YYDKDF (reference sequence). The CDR3 here is CATSARPRQGLVNEQFF. The CDR3 DNA is TGTGCCACCAGCGCTAGACCACGACAGGGGTTGGTCAATGAGCAGTTCTTC.

The V call is TRBV9, the J call TRBJ2-3; D gene unclear. This CDR3 spans 13 amino acids. Germline V gives CDR1 SGDLS, CDR2 YYNGEE. With 3 bases removed from V and 3 bases from J, the gap between germline ends came to 8 bases. The CDR3 spells CASSASYTDTQYF. CDR3 coding DNA: TGTGCCAGCAGCGCTTCCTATACAGATACGCAGTATTTT.